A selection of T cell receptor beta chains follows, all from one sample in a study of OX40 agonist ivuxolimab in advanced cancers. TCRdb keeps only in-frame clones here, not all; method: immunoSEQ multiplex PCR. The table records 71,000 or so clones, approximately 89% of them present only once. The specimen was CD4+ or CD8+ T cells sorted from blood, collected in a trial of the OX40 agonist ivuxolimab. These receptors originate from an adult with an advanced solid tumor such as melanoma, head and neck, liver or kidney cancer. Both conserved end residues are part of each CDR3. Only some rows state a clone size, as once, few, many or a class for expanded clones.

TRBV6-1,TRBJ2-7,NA,CASNENRVLPYEQYF
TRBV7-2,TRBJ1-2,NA,CASSLANREEGYGYTF
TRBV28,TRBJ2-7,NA,CASSLRWEQYF
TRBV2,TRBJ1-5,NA,CASSAQGGSNQPQHF
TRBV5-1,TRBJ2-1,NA,CASSFGGNNEQFF
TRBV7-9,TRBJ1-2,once,CASSLETLAYGYTF
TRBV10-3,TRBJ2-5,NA,CAITRTGPETQYF
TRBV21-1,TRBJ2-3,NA,CASSIPGTADTQYF
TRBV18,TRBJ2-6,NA,CASSPTAQGSGANVLTF
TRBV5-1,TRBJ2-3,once,CASSLVGDTQYF
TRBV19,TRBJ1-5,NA,CASSIDRDRGANQPQHF
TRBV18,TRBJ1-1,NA,CASSPTNTEAFF
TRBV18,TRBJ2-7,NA,CASSPGTNSYEQYF